This T cell receptor (beta chain) was captured in a study of blood T cell repertoires in COVID-19 (dated by TCRdb to the early 2020s). Study-level background: The collaborator samples originated in the United States, Italy and Spain and spanned the acute and convalescent phases of COVID-19. HLA class I and class II types, where available, came from metadata supplied by the sample provider rather than from assay-based typing. The sample metadata nearly always contained a de-identified subject ID, COVID-19 status, age in years and sex. The samples were drawn from the first 160 participants of the ongoing ImmuneRACE study and from roughly 1,300 subjects provided by 6 global collaborators. The dataset comprised deeply sampled blood TCRbeta repertoires from subjects exposed to, actively infected with, or recovered from COVID-19. The repertoires were released in a freely available public database meant as a resource for research on the immune response to SARS-CoV-2. The material from the prospective study consisted of cDNA or gDNA derived from T cells, B-cell-depleted T cells, or PBMCs. Overall study results and their limits: The quantity of clinical and demographic metadata differed by source and by participant and was supplied without curation.

In the prospective study, participants were about 18 to 100 years old, resided in fewer than 25 geographic areas of the United States, and were enrolled through a virtual design. In the prospective study, participants were assigned to cohorts based on the clinical history participants reported in a screening survey and a study questionnaire. Recovered participants in ImmuneRACE Cohort 3 were defined by two consecutive negative NP/OP PCR tests, clearance by a healthcare professional, or resolution of symptoms. In the prospective study, mobile phlebotomists collected whole blood, serum and a nasopharyngeal or oropharyngeal swab from each participant. Participants in the prospective study had the option to provide additional blood draws and questionnaires over a 2-month period. Prospective study blood samples were shipped either frozen or at room temperature before DNA extraction. This clone was detected only once. The antigen this receptor binds is unknown. One base away there is no much larger clone; base qualities are not given.

The immunoSEQ Assay, a bias-controlled multiplex PCR, was used to amplify TCRbeta CDR3 regions from genomic DNA. As for how the authors treated the data: Nucleated cell counts per sample were estimated from amplification of reference gene primers within the assay. To quantify the absolute abundance of each unique TCRbeta CDR3 rearrangement, sequence reads were collapsed and filtered. For each sample, productive Simpson clonality was calculated as the square root of Simpson's diversity index across productive rearrangements. What TCRdb holds here is the immuneACCESS table cut down to in-frame rearrangements. Part of the clones is not present; checked against another copy, under half of the missing clones reflect an unresolved V gene, and the others are unexplained. V and J calls and clone size are as listed in that table; D and trimming were resolved from the DNA. In all, the sample holds 150,000 to 200,000 clones, and over 75% of those were seen once. 11% of the sample is in the top ten clones.

Trimming takes 7 bases from V and 2 bases from J, and the germline ends sit 15 bases apart. The CDR3 covers 14 residues, taking in both the cysteine and the phenylalanine. Of all the DNA, just the CDR3 is kept, 42 bases in frame from base 1. Reading the germline V gene gives CDR1 SNHLY and CDR2 FYNNEI. The TCR sequence derives from a man aged 45-65 years who had recovered from COVID-19. This sequence uses TRBV2 and TRBJ2-7; 5 matching bases give a weak D call of TRBD2. Sequenced sample: PBMCs or T cells enriched from blood (not recorded which). The sequenced DNA: TGTGCCAGCATCCGGCTAGCCACTGCCTACGAGCAGTACTTC. This gives the protein CASIRLATAYEQYF.